This TCR beta chain originates from a study of shared clonotypes between healthy human individuals. A split of CD4+ cells into CD45RA+ naive and CD45RA-negative memory subsets was performed. Comments on this clone: A much larger clonotype is one base distant, so this may be a read error. Additional DNA sequences in this sample encode the identical CDR3.

TCRdb keeps only in-frame clones here, not all; method: immunoSEQ multiplex PCR. The table has about 1.1 million clones, approximately 78% seen once. This TCR was recovered from a man younger than 35 in good health. Some clones in this sample may be carry-over from other donors' samples. The specimen sequenced was memory CD4+ T cells from PBMCs. Subset specified: CD45RA-negative fraction.

The CDR3, as DNA: TGTGCCTGGACTCCGAAGGAGGGCAGGAACACTGAAGCTTTCTTT. Translation: CAWTPKEGRNTEAFF. The chain links TRBV30 to TRBJ1-1, with no clear D. This CDR3 has 15 amino acids. In germline, CDR1 is GTSNPN, CDR2 SVGIG (reference sequence). Trimming stripped 4 bases from V and 1 base from J, with 16 bases between.